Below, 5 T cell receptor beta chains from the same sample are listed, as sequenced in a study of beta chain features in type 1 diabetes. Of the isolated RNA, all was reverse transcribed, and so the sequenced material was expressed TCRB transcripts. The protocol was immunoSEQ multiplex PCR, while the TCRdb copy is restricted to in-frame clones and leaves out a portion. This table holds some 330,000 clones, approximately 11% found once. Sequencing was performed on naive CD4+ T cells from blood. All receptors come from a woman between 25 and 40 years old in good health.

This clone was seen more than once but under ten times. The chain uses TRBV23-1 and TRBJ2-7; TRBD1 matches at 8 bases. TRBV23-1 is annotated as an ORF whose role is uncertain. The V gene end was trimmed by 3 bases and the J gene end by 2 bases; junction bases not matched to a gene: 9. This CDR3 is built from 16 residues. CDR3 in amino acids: CASSQINRGYTYEQYF. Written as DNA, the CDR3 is TGCGCCAGCAGTCAGATAAACAGGGGGTATACCTACGAGCAGTACTTC.

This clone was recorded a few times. The CDR3 here is CASSPYTTGVGDTQYF. The CDR3 nucleotides are TGTGCCAGCAGCCCCTATACGACAGGAGTGGGAGATACGCAGTATTTT. This rearrangement joins TRBV7-3 to TRBJ2-3; maybe TRBD1 (6 bases). The CDR3 extends over 16 amino acids. The V gene's germline CDR1 is SGHTA and CDR2 FQGTGA. V lost 5 bases and J lost 5, with 20 bases in between.

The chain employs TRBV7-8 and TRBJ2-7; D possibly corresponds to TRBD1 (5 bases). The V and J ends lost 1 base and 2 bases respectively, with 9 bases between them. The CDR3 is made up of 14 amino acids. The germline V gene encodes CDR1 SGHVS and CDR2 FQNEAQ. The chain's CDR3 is CASSLGPRAYEQYF. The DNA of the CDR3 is TGTGCCAGCAGCTTAGGTCCCAGGGCCTACGAGCAGTACTTC. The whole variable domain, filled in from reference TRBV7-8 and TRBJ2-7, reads GAGVSQSPRYKVAKRGQDVALRCDPISGHVSLFWYQQALGQGPEFLTYFQNEAQLDKSGLPSDRFFAERPEGSVSTLKIQRTQQEDSAVYLCASSLGPRAYEQYFGPGTRLTVT.

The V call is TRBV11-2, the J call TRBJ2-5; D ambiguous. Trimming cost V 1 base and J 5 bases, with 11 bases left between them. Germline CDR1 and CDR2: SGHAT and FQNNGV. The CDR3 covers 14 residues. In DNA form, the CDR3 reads TGTGCCAGCAGCTTAGGGGCGTTTCTGGAGACCCAGTACTTC. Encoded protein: CASSLGAFLETQYF. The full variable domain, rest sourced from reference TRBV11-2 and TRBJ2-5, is EAGVAQSPRYKIIEKRQSVAFWCNPISGHATLYWYQQILGQGPKLLIQFQNNGVVDDSQLPKDRFSAERLKGVDSTLKIQPAKLEDSAVYLCASSLGAFLETQYFGPGTRLLVL.

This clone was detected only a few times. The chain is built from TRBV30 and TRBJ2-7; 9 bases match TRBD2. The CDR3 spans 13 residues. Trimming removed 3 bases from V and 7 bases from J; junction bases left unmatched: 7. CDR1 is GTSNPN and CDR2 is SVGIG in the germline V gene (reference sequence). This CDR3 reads CAWRISGSWEQYF. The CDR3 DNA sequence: TGTGCCTGGAGGATTAGCGGGAGCTGGGAGCAGTACTTC.